Presented here are 3 T cell receptor beta chains from one specimen sequenced in a study of T cells in Graves' hyperthyroidism and ophthalmopathy. The CDR3 regions of TCR beta were amplified from RNA transcripts. HTBI primers were employed in a first-round RT-PCR of the TCR CDR3. One entry per CDR3 protein, called by TCRdb with MiXCR from the multiplex PCR reads. The sample lists about 350,000 distinct CDR3 sequences; around a sixth were seen once. Material for sequencing was blood. Every receptor here comes from a woman aged 40 to 50 with Graves' ophthalmopathy.

This clonotype was counted ten times or more. V gene TRBV28 combines with J gene TRBJ2-7, with unresolved D. The germline V gene encodes CDR1 MDHEN and CDR2 SYDVKM. V dropped 8 bases and J dropped 7 bases, with 15 bases sitting between them. This CDR3 is built from 12 residues. CDR3 sequence reads: CASWTRHGEQYF. The CDR3 coding sequence is TGTGCCAGCTGGACCCGACACGGGGAGCAGTACTTC.

This clonotype has a count of ten or more. V gene TRBV6-2 or TRBV6-3 combines with J gene TRBJ2-2; D not certain. The CDR3 length is 17 residues. The V end lost 1 base, the J end lost 6 bases, and 18 bases lay between the germline ends. Germline V gene sequence: CDR1 MNHEY, CDR2 SVGEGT. This CDR3 is CASSYFQHRPGPGELFF. CDR3 sequence (DNA): TGTGCCAGCAGTTACTTCCAGCATCGTCCCGGGCCCGGGGAGCTGTTTTTT.

The genes are TRBV7-2 and TRBJ2-7, with 10 bases matching TRBD1. V lost 5 bases, J lost 3 bases, and 4 bases stayed unmatched. This CDR3 comprises 14 residues. The germline CDR1 and CDR2 sequences are SGHTA and FQGNSA. The CDR3 DNA reads as TGTGCCAGCAGCCAGACAGGGGGCATCTACGAGCAGTACTTC. It encodes CASSQTGGIYEQYF. The full variable domain, its missing parts supplied by reference TRBV7-2 and TRBJ2-7, is GAGVSQSPSNKVTEKGKDVELRCDPISGHTALYWYRQSLGQGLEFLIYFQGNSAPDKSGLPSDRFSAERTGGSVSTLTIQRTQQEDSAVYLCASSQTGGIYEQYFGPGTRLTVT.